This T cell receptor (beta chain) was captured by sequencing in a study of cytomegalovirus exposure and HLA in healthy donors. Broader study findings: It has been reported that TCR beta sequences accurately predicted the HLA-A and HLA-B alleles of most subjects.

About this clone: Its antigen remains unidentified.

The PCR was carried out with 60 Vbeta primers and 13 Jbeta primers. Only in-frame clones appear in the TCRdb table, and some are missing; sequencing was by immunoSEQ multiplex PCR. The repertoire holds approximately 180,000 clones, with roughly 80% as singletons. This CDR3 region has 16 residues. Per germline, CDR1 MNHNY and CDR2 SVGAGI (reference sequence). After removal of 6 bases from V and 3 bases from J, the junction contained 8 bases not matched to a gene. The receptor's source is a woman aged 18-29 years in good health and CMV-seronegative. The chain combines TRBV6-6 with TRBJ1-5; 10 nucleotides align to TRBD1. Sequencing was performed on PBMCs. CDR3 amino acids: CASSYDRGLNNQPQHF. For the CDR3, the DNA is TGTGCCAGCAGCTACGACAGGGGGCTAAACAATCAGCCCCAGCATTTT.